These 4 T cell receptor beta chains share one sample of origin, sequenced in a study of blood T cell repertoires in COVID-19. Libraries were prepared by immunoSEQ multiplex PCR; TCRdb keeps only in-frame clonotypes and omits some of them. The sample yields about 100,000 clones, roughly 90% seen once. Sequencing was performed on peripheral blood. The receptors stem from a man in his fifties or sixties with active COVID-19.

This chain links TRBV5-5 with TRBJ1-1; no firm D call. Germline V gene sequence: CDR1 SGHKS, CDR2 YYEKEE (reference sequence). This CDR3 comprises 15 residues. V was shortened by 0 bases and J by 1 base, with 10 bases between the two germline ends. The CDR3 loop reads CASSLALGRNTEAFF. For the CDR3, the DNA is TGTGCCAGCAGCTTGGCCCTTGGGAGGAACACTGAAGCTTTCTTT.

This sequence joins TRBV11-1 and TRBJ2-5; 9 bases are shared with TRBD1. Germline V lookup: CDR1 SGHAT, CDR2 FQDESV (reference sequence). The CDR3 has 15 amino acids. The V segment lost 3 bases and the J segment 4 bases; nucleotides outside the gene matches: 6. For the CDR3, the DNA is TGTGCCAGCAGCTTGTCGACAGGGGGGGGAGAGACCCAGTACTTC. The encoded protein is CASSLSTGGGETQYF.

The chain recombines TRBV19 with TRBJ2-4, with a tentative D call TRBD1 (6 bases). The germline V and J ends were trimmed by 9 bases and 6 bases, with 12 bases remaining between them. The V gene's germline CDR1 is LNHDA and CDR2 SQIVND (reference sequence). This CDR3 contains 12 residues. The CDR3 DNA sequence: TGTGCCAGCAGGGGATTGGGAAACATTCAGTACTTC. Translated, it gives CASRGLGNIQYF.

This sequence joins TRBV7-2 and TRBJ2-4; 11 bases map to TRBD2. Trimming took 4 bases from V and 8 from J; bases not matched to a gene: 10. Looked up from germline, CDR1 is SGHTA and CDR2 is FQGNSA. This CDR3 has 16 residues. The CDR3: CASSSLAGGPGDIQYF. The DNA for the CDR3 is TGTGCCAGCAGCTCATTAGCGGGAGGGCCCGGGGACATTCAGTACTTC.